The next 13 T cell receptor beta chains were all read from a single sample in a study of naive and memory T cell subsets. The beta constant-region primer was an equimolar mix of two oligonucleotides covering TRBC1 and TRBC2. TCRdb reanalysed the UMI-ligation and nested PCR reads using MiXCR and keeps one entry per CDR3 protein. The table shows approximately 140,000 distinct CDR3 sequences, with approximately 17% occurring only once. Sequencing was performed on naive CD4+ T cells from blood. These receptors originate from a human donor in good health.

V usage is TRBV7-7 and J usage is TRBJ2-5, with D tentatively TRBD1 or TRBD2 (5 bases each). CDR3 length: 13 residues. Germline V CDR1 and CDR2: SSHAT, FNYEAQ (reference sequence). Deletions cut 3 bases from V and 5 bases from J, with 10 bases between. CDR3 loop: CASSLRGVETQYF. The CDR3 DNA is TGTGCCAGCAGCTTGAGAGGGGTTGAGACCCAGTACTTC. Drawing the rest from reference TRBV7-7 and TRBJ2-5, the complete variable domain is GAGVSQSPRYKVTKRGQDVTLRCDPISSHATLYWYQQALGQGPEFLTYFNYEAQPDKSGLPSDRFSAERPEGSISTLTIQRTEQRDSAMYRCASSLRGVETQYFGPGTRLLVL.

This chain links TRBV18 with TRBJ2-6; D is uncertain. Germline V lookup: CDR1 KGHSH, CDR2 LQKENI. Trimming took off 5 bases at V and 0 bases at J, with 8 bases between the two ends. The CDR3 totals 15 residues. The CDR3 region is CASSEQSSGANVLTF. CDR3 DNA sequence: TGTGCCAGCTCAGAACAGAGCTCTGGGGCCAACGTCCTGACTTTC.

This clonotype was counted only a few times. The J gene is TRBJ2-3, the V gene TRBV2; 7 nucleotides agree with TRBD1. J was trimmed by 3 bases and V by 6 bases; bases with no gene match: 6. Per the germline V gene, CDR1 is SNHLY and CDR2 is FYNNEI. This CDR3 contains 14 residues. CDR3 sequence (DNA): TGTGCCAGCAGAGGACAGGTTTTTACAGATACGCAGTATTTT. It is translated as CASRGQVFTDTQYF.

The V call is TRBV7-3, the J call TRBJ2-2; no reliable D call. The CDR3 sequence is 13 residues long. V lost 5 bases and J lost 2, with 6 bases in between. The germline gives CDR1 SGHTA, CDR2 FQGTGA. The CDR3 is CASSRFNTGELFF. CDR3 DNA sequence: TGTGCCAGCAGCCGATTTAACACCGGGGAGCTGTTTTTT.

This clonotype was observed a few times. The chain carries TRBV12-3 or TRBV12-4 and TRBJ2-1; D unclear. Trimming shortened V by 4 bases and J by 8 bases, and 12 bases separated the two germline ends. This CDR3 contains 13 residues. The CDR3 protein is CASSSSVSYEQFF. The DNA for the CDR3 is TGTGCCAGCAGTTCTTCTGTGAGCTATGAGCAGTTCTTC.

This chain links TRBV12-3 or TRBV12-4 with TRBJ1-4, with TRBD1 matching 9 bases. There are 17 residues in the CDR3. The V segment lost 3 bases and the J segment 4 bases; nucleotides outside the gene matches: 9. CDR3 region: CASSFGSGTGLNEKLFF. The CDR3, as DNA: TGTGCCAGCAGTTTTGGGTCGGGGACAGGGCTTAATGAAAAACTGTTTTTT.

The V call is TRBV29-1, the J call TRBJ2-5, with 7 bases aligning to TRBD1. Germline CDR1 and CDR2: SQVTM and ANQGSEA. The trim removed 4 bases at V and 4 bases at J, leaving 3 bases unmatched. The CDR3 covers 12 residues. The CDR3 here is CSVVSGGETQYF. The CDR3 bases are TGCAGCGTTGTGTCAGGGGGAGAGACCCAGTACTTC. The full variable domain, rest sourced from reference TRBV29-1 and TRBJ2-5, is SAVISQKPSRDICQRGTSLTIQCQVDSQVTMMFWYRQQPGQSLTLIATANQGSEATYESGFVIDKFPISRPNLTFSTLTVSNMSPEDSSIYLCSVVSGGETQYFGPGTRLLVL.

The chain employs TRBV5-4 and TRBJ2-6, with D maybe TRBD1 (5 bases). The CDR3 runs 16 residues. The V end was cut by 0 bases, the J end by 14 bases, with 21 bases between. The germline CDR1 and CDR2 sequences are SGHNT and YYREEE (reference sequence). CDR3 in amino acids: CASSLARVTSGELLTF. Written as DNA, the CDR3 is TGTGCCAGCAGCTTGGCCAGGGTGACCTCCGGAGAGCTCCTGACTTTC.

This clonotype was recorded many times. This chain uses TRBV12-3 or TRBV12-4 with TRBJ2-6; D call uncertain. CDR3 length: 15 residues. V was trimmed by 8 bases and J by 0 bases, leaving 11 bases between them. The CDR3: CASRNTDSGANVLTF. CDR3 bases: TGTGCCAGCCGAAATACTGACTCTGGGGCCAACGTCCTGACTTTC.

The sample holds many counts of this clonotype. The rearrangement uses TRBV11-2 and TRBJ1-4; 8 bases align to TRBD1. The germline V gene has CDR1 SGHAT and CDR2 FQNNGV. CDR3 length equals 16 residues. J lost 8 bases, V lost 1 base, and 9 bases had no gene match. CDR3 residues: CASSLGSRTGMEKLFF. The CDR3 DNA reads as TGTGCCAGCAGCTTAGGGTCCCGGACAGGGATGGAAAAACTGTTTTTT.

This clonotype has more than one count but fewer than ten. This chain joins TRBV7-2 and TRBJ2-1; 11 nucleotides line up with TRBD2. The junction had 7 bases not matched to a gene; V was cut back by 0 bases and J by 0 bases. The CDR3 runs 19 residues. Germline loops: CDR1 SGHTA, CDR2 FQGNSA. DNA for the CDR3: TGTGCCAGCAGCTTAGCGACGACTAGCGGGACTAGCTCCTACAATGAGCAGTTCTTC. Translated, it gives CASSLATTSGTSSYNEQFF.

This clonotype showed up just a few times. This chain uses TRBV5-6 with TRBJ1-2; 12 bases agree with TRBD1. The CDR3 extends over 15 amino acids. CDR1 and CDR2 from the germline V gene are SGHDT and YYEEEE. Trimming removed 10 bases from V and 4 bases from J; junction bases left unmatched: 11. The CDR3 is CAGTSGTGGGYGYTF. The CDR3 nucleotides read TGTGCCGGAACCTCCGGGACAGGGGGCGGCTATGGCTACACCTTC.

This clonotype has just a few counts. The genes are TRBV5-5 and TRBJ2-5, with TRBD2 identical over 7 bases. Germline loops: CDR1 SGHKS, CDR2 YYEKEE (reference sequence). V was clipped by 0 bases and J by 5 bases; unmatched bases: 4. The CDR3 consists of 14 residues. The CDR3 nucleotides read TGTGCCAGCAGCTTGGCGCGGGAGTTGGAGACCCAGTACTTC. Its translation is CASSLARELETQYF.